This T cell receptor (beta chain) was sequenced for a study of blood T cell repertoires in COVID-19. Germline V lookup: CDR1 LGHNA, CDR2 YSLEER. Germline trimming cut 2 bases from V and 1 base from J; bases unmatched to any gene: 7. The CDR3 spans 17 residues. The repertoire was sequenced with immunoSEQ multiplex PCR; TCRdb's copy has only in-frame clones and lacks some. The sample consists of fewer than 300,000 clones, 82% of them appearing once. The TCR was taken from a woman between 18 and 29 years old with acute or convalescent COVID-19. Sequenced: peripheral blood. The V and J genes are TRBV4-3 and TRBJ2-2; 7 nucleotides align to TRBD2. CDR3 loop: CASSQLSSGGNTGELFF. CDR3 nucleotide sequence: TGCGCCAGCAGCCAATTATCTAGCGGAGGGAACACCGGGGAGCTGTTTTTT.